This T cell receptor beta chain stems from a study of blood T cell repertoires in COVID-19. As for the study in general: The origin of the acute and convalescent COVID-19 samples was the United States, Italy and Spain. Sources were T cells, B-cell-depleted T cells, or PBMCs; the material itself was cDNA or gDNA.

This CDR3 comprises 13 residues. V shed 5 bases, J shed 4 bases, and the junction held 1 base outside the gene matches. Germline CDR1 is LNHDA and CDR2 is SQIVND (reference sequence). Original processing notes: Estimates of nucleated cell counts were drawn from the amplification of reference gene primers. Profiling relied on immunoSEQ multiplex PCR, and the TCRdb table lists in-frame clones only, not all of them. That table is the source of V, J and clone size, and D and trimming were worked out from the DNA. In the table there are about 300,000 clones, nearly 90% of which are singletons. Patients from Seattle were sampled longitudinally, starting during active infection.

This receptor was identified in a woman aged 25-40 years with COVID-19, enrolled during active disease. Sequencing input: peripheral blood. The rearrangement uses TRBV19 and TRBJ2-5; TRBD1 matches 10 bases. The CDR3 DNA reads as TGTGCCAGTAGTGGACAGGGGGGAGAGACCCAGTACTTC. Translating it yields CASSGQGGETQYF.